This T cell receptor (beta chain) was observed in a study of Ad26.COV2.S vaccination and SARS-CoV-2 variants. The repertoire was sequenced with immunoSEQ multiplex PCR; TCRdb's copy has only in-frame clones and lacks some. The top ten clones hold approximately 2.5% of a sample with around 450,000 clones, nearly 90% of them seen once. Regarding the study as a whole: Comparable non-spike TCR breadth was observed in vaccine and placebo recipients.

Treatment denoted: around 19 received Ad26.COV2.S at low or high dose, single or two shots; roughly five received placebo; per-sample allocation not given. Samples were taken on day 63 after the first vaccine or placebo injection. Germline V CDR1 and CDR2: SGHTA, FQGNSA. V was pared by 5 bases and J by 2 bases, with 20 bases between. The CDR3 length is 17 residues. Remarks on this clone: The antigen is undetermined.

The clonotype comes from a person aged 18-60 years who received the Ad26.COV2.S COVID-19 vaccine or a placebo. The sequences come from peripheral blood, collected in a trial of Ad26.COV2.S vaccine versus placebo. The chain links TRBV7-2 to TRBJ2-3, with a possible D match to TRBD2 (6 bases). CDR3 sequence: CASSPGGVAVYTDTQYF. For the CDR3, the DNA is TGTGCCAGCAGCCCCGGTGGGGTAGCGGTGTACACAGATACGCAGTATTTT.